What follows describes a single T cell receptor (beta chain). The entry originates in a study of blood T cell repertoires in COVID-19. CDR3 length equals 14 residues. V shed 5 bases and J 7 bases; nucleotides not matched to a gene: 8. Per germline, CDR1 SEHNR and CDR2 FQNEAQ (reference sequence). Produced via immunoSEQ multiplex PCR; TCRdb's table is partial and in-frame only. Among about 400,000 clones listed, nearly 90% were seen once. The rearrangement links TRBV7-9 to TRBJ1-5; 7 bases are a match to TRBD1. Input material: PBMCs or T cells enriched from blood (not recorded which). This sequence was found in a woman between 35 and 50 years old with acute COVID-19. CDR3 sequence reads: CASSPVTGRQPQHF. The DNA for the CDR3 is TGTGCCAGCAGCCCCGTGACAGGGAGGCAGCCCCAGCATTTT.